One and the same sample provided the 32 T cell receptor beta chains below, sequenced in a study of post-analysis software for immune sequencing data. Their antigen targets remain unknown. Study-wide findings and caveats: In patients, TRBV5-6, TRBV5-1 and TRBV20-1 belonged to roughly five TRBV segments found more frequently than in controls.

Libraries were made from TCR beta cDNA, and they carried unique molecular identifiers. In TCRdb, the PCR reads were re-called with MiXCR into one record per CDR3 protein. The table lists around 440,000 distinct CDR3 sequences, roughly 45% of them singletons. The sample comprised blood. Every receptor here comes from a girl aged 5-17 years with multiple sclerosis.

This clonotype was seen only a few times. This sequence joins TRBV5-6 and TRBJ2-5, with TRBD2 matching 7 bases. Gene TRBJ2-7 matches the end of the DNA better, so the J call may be wrong. The CDR3 sequence is 15 residues long. Germline V gives CDR1 SGHDT, CDR2 YYEEEE. The CDR3 sequence: CASSLYSGIPYEQYF. In DNA form, the CDR3 reads TGTGCCAGCAGCTTGTACAGCGGGATCCCCTACGAGCAGTACTTC.

This chain links TRBV10-3 with TRBJ2-7; D not resolved. The CDR3 sequence is 14 residues long. The germline V and J ends were trimmed by 2 bases and 5 bases, with 13 bases remaining between them. In germline, CDR1 is ENHRY, CDR2 SYGVKD. The CDR3 DNA reads as TGTGCCATCAGTGAGGGCGTCAAAATCAACGAGCAGTACTTC. The encoded protein is CAISEGVKINEQYF.

V gene TRBV20-1 combines with J gene TRBJ2-3; 11 bases fit TRBD2. The CDR3 is 16 amino acids. The V gene end was trimmed by 6 bases and the J gene end by 3 bases; junction bases not matched to a gene: 11. Germline CDR1 reads DFQATT; CDR2 reads SNEGSKA (reference sequence). Written as DNA, the CDR3 is TGCAGTGCCTCCCCCCTAGCGGGAGGAGAAACAGATACGCAGTATTTT. Translating it yields CSASPLAGGETDTQYF.

This chain links TRBV24-1 with TRBJ2-1; 13 positions agree with TRBD2. Germline V CDR1 and CDR2: KGHDR, SFDVKD. J gave up 9 bases and V 4 bases, and 8 bases lay outside the gene matches. The CDR3 has 16 residues. CDR3 in amino acids: CATSDSGLAGDPEQFF. The CDR3 DNA reads TGTGCCACCAGTGACTCTGGACTAGCGGGAGACCCTGAGCAGTTCTTC.

This chain joins TRBV20-1 and TRBJ1-2; D gene ambiguous. The V end was cut by 5 bases, the J end by 9 bases, with 16 bases between. Germline V gives CDR1 DFQATT, CDR2 SNEGSKA (reference sequence). This CDR3 region has 12 residues. CDR3 residues: CSAPALSDRYTF. The CDR3 region has the DNA TGCAGTGCTCCCGCCTTGAGCGATCGCTACACCTTC.

The rearrangement links TRBV12-3 or TRBV12-4 to TRBJ2-4; D possibly corresponds to TRBD2 (6 bases). The CDR3 is made up of 16 amino acids. V lost 7 bases to trimming and J lost 0 bases, with 16 bases between them. CDR3 sequence (DNA): TGTGCCAGCACCGCGGGACCCCCGCTAGCCAAAAACATTCAGTACTTC. Translating it yields CASTAGPPLAKNIQYF.

The rearrangement uses TRBV7-9 and TRBJ1-4; TRBD1 aligns across 9 bases. The CDR3 runs 14 residues. Trimming removed 5 bases from V and 5 bases from J; junction bases left unmatched: 3. The germline gives CDR1 SEHNR, CDR2 FQNEAQ (reference sequence). The CDR3 spells CASSAGTGNEKLFF. The CDR3 region has the DNA TGTGCCAGCAGCGCCGGGACAGGGAATGAAAAACTGTTTTTT.

A few counts support this clonotype. The chain uses TRBV6-6 and TRBJ2-1, with 11 bases that match TRBD2. The CDR3 is made up of 16 amino acids. Germline V lookup: CDR1 MNHNY, CDR2 SVGAGI (reference sequence). Unmatched junction bases numbered 2, after V lost 2 bases and J lost 2 bases. In DNA form, the CDR3 reads TGTGCCAGCAGTTACCCGACTAGCGGGGCCTACAATGAGCAGTTCTTC. This codes for CASSYPTSGAYNEQFF.

The chain is built from TRBV12-3 or TRBV12-4 and TRBJ1-1; D is perhaps TRBD1 (5 bases). With 6 bases removed from V and 2 bases from J, the gap between germline ends came to 10 bases. This CDR3 is 13 amino acids long. The CDR3 DNA reads as TGTGCCAGCAGCCAACAGGCCAACACTGAAGCTTTCTTT. It specifies CASSQQANTEAFF.

The chain recombines TRBV20-1 with TRBJ1-2; 7 bases align to TRBD1. Germline loops: CDR1 DFQATT, CDR2 SNEGSKA (reference sequence). This CDR3 has 12 residues. The trim removed 6 bases at V and 8 bases at J, leaving 9 bases unmatched. The chain's CDR3 is CSAREGARGYTF. The CDR3 nucleotides are TGCAGTGCCCGTGAGGGGGCAAGAGGCTACACCTTC.

Comments on this clonotype: A read error may produce the germline difference seen at one junction end. V usage is TRBV4-1 and J usage is TRBJ1-2; D call uncertain. Germline assignment: CDR1 MGHRA and CDR2 YSYEKL. This CDR3 spans 12 amino acids. CDR3 sequence: CASSQDYYDYTF. CDR3 coding DNA: TGCGCCAGCAGCCAAGATTACTATGACTACACCTTC.

This clonotype came up a few times. The chain combines TRBV28 with TRBJ2-5; D not certain. Germline CDR1 is MDHEN and CDR2 is SYDVKM. The CDR3 contains 14 residues. V lost 5 bases and J 11 bases, leaving 21 bases between the germline ends. CDR3 amino acids: CASSRPADLREQYF. The CDR3 DNA is TGTGCCAGCAGTCGACCTGCGGATCTGAGAGAGCAGTACTTC.

This clonotype was recorded a few times. V gene TRBV6-6 combines with J gene TRBJ2-5; D uncertain. The CDR3 is 13 residues long. V was cut by 2 bases and J by 4 bases, with 8 bases left in between. Germline CDR1 is MNHNY and CDR2 is SVGAGI (reference sequence). The CDR3 here is CASSYPLLETQYF. The CDR3 bases are TGTGCCAGCAGTTACCCGTTGCTAGAGACCCAGTACTTC.

This clonotype was detected a few times. This chain joins TRBV7-3 and TRBJ2-3; D gene uncertain. Germline assignment: CDR1 SGHTA and CDR2 FQGTGA. The length of the CDR3 is 14 residues. V lost 8 bases and J 1 base, leaving 13 bases between the germline ends. The CDR3 nucleotides read TGTGCCAGCGGTTCCGGGTCCCGCACAGATACGCAGTATTTT. It codes for CASGSGSRTDTQYF.

The chain has TRBV28 and TRBJ1-1; TRBD1 is a possible D gene (5 bases). This CDR3 is 15 amino acids long. The V end was cut by 5 bases, the J end by 0 bases, with 13 bases between. Germline lookup yields CDR1 MDHEN and CDR2 SYDVKM. CDR3 protein: CASSHGGAVNTEAFF. CDR3 nucleotide sequence: TGTGCCAGCAGTCATGGAGGGGCGGTGAACACTGAAGCTTTCTTT.

The gene calls are TRBV5-6 and TRBJ2-1; no clear D. CDR1 and CDR2 (germline): SGHDT, YYEEEE. Trimming removed 2 bases from V and 6 bases from J, with 9 bases in between. This CDR3 comprises 13 residues. CDR3 DNA: TGTGCCAGCAGCTTAGGAGAGTCCAATGAGCAGTTCTTC. Residues: CASSLGESNEQFF.

V usage is TRBV15 and J usage is TRBJ2-4; 11 bases are shared with TRBD1. The DNA matches TRBJ2-7 better at its end, which makes the J call doubtful. The CDR3 has 17 amino acids. In germline, CDR1 is LNHNV, CDR2 YYDKDF (reference sequence). The CDR3 here is CATSRDQPGGTGGEQYF. The CDR3 DNA is TGTGCCACCAGCAGAGATCAACCCGGTGGGACAGGGGGCGAGCAGTACTTC.

This clonotype was found once. The rearrangement uses TRBV29-1 and TRBJ1-5; D ambiguous. The CDR3 covers 13 residues. Germline CDR1 SQVTM, CDR2 ANQGSEA. V was pared by 4 bases and J by 4 bases, with 11 bases between. This CDR3 reads CSVGAQQNQPQHF. CDR3 coding DNA: TGCAGCGTTGGGGCACAGCAGAATCAGCCCCAGCATTTT.

The chain uses TRBV7-9 and TRBJ2-1, with unresolved D. The germline V gene has CDR1 SEHNR and CDR2 FQNEAQ (reference sequence). The CDR3 consists of 14 residues. The V gene lost 5 bases and the J gene lost 2 bases, with 10 bases spanning the gap. In DNA form, the CDR3 reads TGTGCCAGCAGCCCCCCCGAGGCCTACAATGAGCAGTTCTTC. It yields the protein CASSPPEAYNEQFF.

This clonotype was observed at least ten times. The CDR3 reads CASSLGLADTDTQYF. In nucleotides, the CDR3 is TGCGCCAGCAGTCTGGGACTAGCGGACACAGATACGCAGTATTTT. The V and J genes are TRBV4-1 and TRBJ2-3, with TRBD2 matching 11 bases. The J segment lost 2 bases and the V segment lost 6 bases, leaving 4 bases of the junction unmatched. Germline assignment: CDR1 MGHRA and CDR2 YSYEKL. The CDR3 loop spans 15 amino acids.

The table lists this clonotype with a few counts. The chain joins TRBV4-3 to TRBJ1-4, with TRBD1 identical over 9 bases. Unmatched junction bases numbered 11, after V lost 4 bases and J lost 8 bases. This CDR3 spans 16 amino acids. Germline lookup yields CDR1 LGHNA and CDR2 YSLEER. CDR3 protein: CASSREMRQGGEKLFF. The CDR3, as DNA: TGCGCCAGCAGCCGAGAGATGAGACAGGGGGGCGAAAAACTGTTTTTT.

This clonotype was picked up a small number of times. This chain connects TRBV9 to TRBJ1-4; D is unclear. CDR1 and CDR2 from the germline V gene are SGDLS and YYNGEE. The V end was cut by 0 bases, the J end by 5 bases, with 11 bases between. The CDR3 has 15 amino acids. The CDR3 loop is CASSVAGRSNEKLFF. As DNA, the CDR3 is TGTGCCAGCAGCGTAGCGGGTAGGAGCAATGAAAAACTGTTTTTT. Supplemented by reference TRBV9 and TRBJ1-4, the full variable domain reads DSGVTQTPKHLITATGQRVTLRCSPRSGDLSVYWYQQSLDQGLQFLIQYYNGEERAKGNILERFSAQQFPDLHSELNLSSLELGDSALYFCASSVAGRSNEKLFFGSGTQLSVL.

The rearrangement joins TRBV6-2 or TRBV6-3 to TRBJ1-2, with 9 nucleotides matching TRBD1. After removal of 2 bases from V and 7 bases from J, the junction contained 2 bases not matched to a gene. Germline V gene lookup returns CDR1 MNHEY and CDR2 SVGEGT. This CDR3 is 13 amino acids long. The CDR3 coding sequence is TGTGCCAGCAGTTACGGACAGGGGATTGGCTACACCTTC. Amino acid sequence: CASSYGQGIGYTF.

The chain has TRBV5-1 and TRBJ2-3, with D possibly being TRBD1 (6 bases). The CDR3 consists of 16 residues. V was pared by 4 bases and J by 2 bases, with 17 bases between. In germline, CDR1 is SGHRS, CDR2 YFSETQ. CDR3: CASSADPGQPTDTQYF. CDR3 in DNA: TGCGCCAGCAGCGCCGACCCGGGACAACCCACAGATACGCAGTATTTT. Supplemented by reference TRBV5-1 and TRBJ2-3, the full variable domain reads KAGVTQTPRYLIKTRGQQVTLSCSPISGHRSVSWYQQTPGQGLQFLFEYFSETQRNKGNFPGRFSGRQFSNSRSEMNVSTLELGDSALYLCASSADPGQPTDTQYFGPGTRLTVL.

V is TRBV28 and J is TRBJ1-2, with 7 bases lining up with TRBD1. This CDR3 is built from 13 residues. Germline assignment: CDR1 MDHEN and CDR2 SYDVKM. Trimming at V came to 5 bases and at J to 6 bases, leaving 6 bases not matched to a gene. CDR3: CASSTYRGNGYTF. Here the CDR3 DNA reads TGTGCCAGCAGTACCTACAGGGGAAATGGCTACACCTTC.

This chain links TRBV4-2 with TRBJ2-7; D is possibly TRBD1 or TRBD2 (5 bases each). The germline gives CDR1 LGHNA, CDR2 YNFKEQ. V dropped 0 bases and J dropped 12 bases, with 12 bases sitting between them. There are 12 residues in the CDR3. The CDR3 protein is CASSQEGPKRYF. The CDR3 DNA follows: TGTGCCAGCAGCCAAGAGGGACCTAAGCGGTACTTC.

This clonotype was counted only a few times. The chain carries TRBV20-1 and TRBJ2-7; 9 bases agree with TRBD1. The J segment lost 4 bases and the V segment lost 0 bases, leaving 10 bases of the junction unmatched. Germline V gives CDR1 DFQATT, CDR2 SNEGSKA (reference sequence). The CDR3 consists of 16 residues. The CDR3 sequence is CSARENAGTGIYEQYF. As DNA, the CDR3 is TGCAGTGCTAGAGAGAACGCCGGGACAGGGATTTACGAGCAGTACTTC.

This clonotype has at least ten counts. The chain joins TRBV20-1 to TRBJ2-7; unclear D gene. V dropped 0 bases and J dropped 4 bases, with 13 bases sitting between them. The CDR3 totals 14 residues. Germline CDR1 DFQATT, CDR2 SNEGSKA (reference sequence). The CDR3 sequence is CSARDSGSRYEQYF. The CDR3 nucleotides read TGCAGTGCTAGAGATTCGGGCAGCCGATACGAGCAGTACTTC.

This clonotype was picked up one time. The V call is TRBV29-1, the J call TRBJ1-1; the D is unclear. Trimming took off 8 bases at V and 1 base at J, with 14 bases between the two ends. The germline V gene has CDR1 SQVTM and CDR2 ANQGSEA. CDR3 length equals 13 residues. As DNA, the CDR3 is TGCAGCTCGAGTACGCTGGAGAACACTGAAGCTTTCTTT. It yields the protein CSSSTLENTEAFF.

This clonotype came up a few times. The chain links TRBV29-1 to TRBJ2-1; 11 bases are a match to TRBD2. The V and J ends lost 3 bases and 5 bases, in that order; junction bases with no gene match: 3. The CDR3 has 14 amino acids. CDR1 and CDR2 (germline): SQVTM, ANQGSEA. DNA for the CDR3: TGCAGCGTTGACCCTAGCGGGAGGAACAATGAGCAGTTCTTC. It yields the protein CSVDPSGRNNEQFF.

This clonotype occurred a few times. The rearrangement joins TRBV28 to TRBJ2-7; no clear D gene. The CDR3 runs 13 residues. Germline CDR1 and CDR2: MDHEN and SYDVKM. V was pared by 2 bases and J by 7 bases, with 12 bases between. CDR3 loop: CASSLHYITEQYF. CDR3 DNA sequence: TGTGCCAGCAGTTTACACTACATAACAGAGCAGTACTTC.

This chain uses TRBV7-3 with TRBJ1-2; possible D gene TRBD1, 6 bases. The CDR3 loop spans 13 amino acids. V lost 5 bases to trimming and J lost 3 bases, with 10 bases between them. Germline assignment: CDR1 SGHTA and CDR2 FQGTGA. The chain's CDR3 is CASSKQGDYGYTF. The CDR3 nucleotides are TGTGCCAGCAGCAAACAGGGAGACTATGGCTACACCTTC.